The following is a T cell receptor beta chain sequence with its context. Its antigen is unidentified. The time point is: persistent/refractory GD, antithyroid drugs over 5 years with positive TRAb. There was RNA extracted from PBMCs, and the TCR library was made from it. This entry belongs to a study of regulatory T cells in long-lasting Graves disease. Study-level results: The persistent group shared around 2,700 public clonotypes, more than the approximately 890 shared by new patients.

Construction of the TCR beta libraries employed iRepertoire HTBI primers in conjunction with Arm-PCR of CDR3 regions. MiXCR, applied by TCRdb to the multiplex PCR reads, yields one record per CDR3 protein. The sample shows fewer than 450,000 distinct CDR3 sequences, less than 25% of them seen only once. Germline V gene data show CDR1 as KGHSH and CDR2 as LQKENI. This CDR3 spans 11 amino acids. V lost 6 bases, J lost 11 bases, and 14 bases lay in between. The sample consisted of peripheral blood mononuclear cells (PBMCs), taken when the disease was refractory, from a patient treated with antithyroid drugs. This TCR came from a female donor with Graves disease. This chain connects TRBV18 to TRBJ2-7; D might be TRBD2 (6 bases). CDR3 region: CASSLGGIKYF. As DNA, the CDR3 is TGTGCCAGCTCCCTCGGCGGGATTAAGTACTTC.